The 26 T cell receptor beta chains below all came from one sample that was sequenced in a study of PD-1 blockade in mismatch repair-deficient tumors (dated by TCRdb to 2017 to 2019). The protocol used for the library was the immunoSEQ multiplex PCR assay. Entries here come from immuneACCESS through TCRdb and include only in-frame sequences with V and J called. Some clones fail to appear in such tables; in the studies checked, an unresolved V gene covers under half of the shortfall, and the cause of the remainder is unknown. The sample has just under 65,000 clones on record, around 89% of them singletons. The ten largest clones add up to approximately 15% of the sample. The sequencing used peripheral blood, collected 52 weeks after starting pembrolizumab. These receptor sequences come from an adult with mismatch repair-deficient cancer.

The chain has TRBV5-4 and TRBJ2-7; 7 bases agree with TRBD1. CDR1 is SGHNT, CDR2 YYREEE, per germline (reference sequence). The CDR3 is made up of 12 amino acids. With 7 bases clipped from V and 0 bases from J, the junction kept 1 base outside the gene matches. CDR3 residues: CASRDSSYEQYF. The CDR3 bases are TGTGCCAGCCGGGACAGCTCCTACGAGCAGTACTTC. Complete variable domain (other parts from reference TRBV5-4 and TRBJ2-7): ETGVTQSPTHLIKTRGQQVTLRCSSQSGHNTVSWYQQALGQGPQFIFQYYREEENGRGNFPPRFSGLQFPNYSSELNVNALELDDSALYLCASRDSSYEQYFGPGTRLTVT.

This chain uses TRBV2 with TRBJ1-2; no reliable D call. Trimming took 7 bases from V and 0 from J, leaving 18 bases between them. This CDR3 comprises 16 residues. In germline, CDR1 is SNHLY, CDR2 FYNNEI. CDR3 sequence: CASKEVAGPSNYGYTF. The CDR3, as DNA: TGTGCCAGCAAGGAGGTAGCAGGACCCTCTAACTATGGCTACACCTTC.

This chain connects TRBV27 to TRBJ2-1; 8 bases are shared with TRBD1. V was pared by 4 bases and J by 7 bases, with 6 bases of the junction left unmatched. Germline assignment: CDR1 MNHEY and CDR2 SMNVEV (reference sequence). The CDR3 sequence is 14 residues long. The CDR3 loop reads CASSSDRVGNEQFF. The CDR3 nucleotides are TGTGCCAGCAGTTCGGACAGGGTAGGGAATGAGCAGTTCTTC.

This rearrangement joins TRBV9 to TRBJ2-3, with unresolved D. The CDR3 totals 15 residues. The ends were cut back, 0 bases at V and 0 bases at J, with 8 bases in the middle. Germline-derived CDR1 and CDR2 are SGDLS and YYNGEE. For the CDR3, the DNA is TGTGCCAGCAGCGTAGCTGTGGGAAGCACAGATACGCAGTATTTT. It is translated as CASSVAVGSTDTQYF.

This sequence joins TRBV7-9 and TRBJ2-3; D is unresolved. CDR1 and CDR2 from the germline V gene are SEHNR and FQNEAQ (reference sequence). V was pared by 2 bases and J by 0 bases, with 6 bases between. This CDR3 comprises 14 residues. CDR3 DNA sequence: TGTGCCAGCAGCTTAATAGTCAGCACAGATACGCAGTATTTT. Translated: CASSLIVSTDTQYF.

The chain carries TRBV4-1 and TRBJ2-7; possible D gene TRBD1, 7 bases. Trimming cost V 0 bases and J 3 bases, with 12 bases left between them. This CDR3 spans 15 amino acids. CDR1 is MGHRA, CDR2 YSYEKL, per germline. The CDR3 loop is CASSQDPGGFYEQYF. In DNA, the CDR3 is TGCGCCAGCAGCCAAGACCCAGGGGGGTTCTACGAGCAGTACTTC.

The chain joins TRBV7-9 to TRBJ2-5; D is ambiguous. There are 11 residues in the CDR3. V lost 4 bases and J 4 bases, leaving 4 bases between the germline ends. CDR1 and CDR2 from the germline V gene are SEHNR and FQNEAQ (reference sequence). The CDR3 is CASSSRETQYF. As DNA, the CDR3 is TGTGCCAGCAGCTCAAGAGAGACCCAGTACTTC. The full variable domain, in which reference TRBV7-9 and TRBJ2-5 provide the parts outside the CDR3, is DTGVSQNPRHKITKRGQNVTFRCDPISEHNRLYWYRQTLGQGPEFLTYFQNEAQLEKSRLLSDRFSAERPKGSFSTLEIQRTEQGDSAMYLCASSSRETQYFGPGTRLLVL.

There are a few counts of this clone. This rearrangement joins TRBV2 to TRBJ2-1; 7 positions agree with TRBD2. The J segment lost 4 bases and the V segment lost 6 bases, leaving 6 bases of the junction unmatched. This CDR3 is 14 amino acids long. From germline, CDR1 is SNHLY and CDR2 FYNNEI. The CDR3 sequence: CASSELARYNEQFF. As DNA, the CDR3 is TGTGCCAGCAGCGAACTAGCGAGATACAATGAGCAGTTCTTC. The full variable domain, in which reference TRBV2 and TRBJ2-1 provide the parts outside the CDR3, is EPEVTQTPSHQVTQMGQEVILRCVPISNHLYFYWYRQILGQKVEFLVSFYNNEISEKSEIFDDQFSVERPDGSNFTLKIRSTKLEDSAMYFCASSELARYNEQFFGPGTRLTVL.

This chain links TRBV25-1 with TRBJ1-1; tentative D call: TRBD1 (5 bases). The V and J ends lost 7 bases and 3 bases respectively, with 9 bases between them. The CDR3 spans 12 residues. Germline V gene data show CDR1 as MGHDK and CDR2 as SYGVNS. CDR3 region: CASMRGYTEAFF. In DNA, the CDR3 is TGTGCCAGCATGAGGGGATACACTGAAGCTTTCTTT.

The chain has TRBV6-6 and TRBJ1-2, with 8 bases that match TRBD1. V was clipped by 6 bases and J by 6 bases; unmatched bases: 12. Germline values: CDR1 MNHNY, CDR2 SVGAGI (reference sequence). CDR3 length equals 15 residues. DNA of the CDR3: TGTGCCAGCAGACCCCCGGGACAGGAGATGAATGGCTACACCTTC. Translated: CASRPPGQEMNGYTF.

The chain uses TRBV4-2 and TRBJ2-5; TRBD2 aligns across 7 bases. Germline CDR1 LGHNA, CDR2 YNFKEQ. V lost 0 bases, J lost 1 base, and 2 bases stayed unmatched. CDR3 length equals 15 residues. CDR3 nucleotide sequence: TGTGCCAGCAGCCAAGAACTAGCGTTCCAAGAGACCCAGTACTTC. The encoded protein is CASSQELAFQETQYF.

As DNA, the CDR3 is TGTGCCAGCAGCTTAGTTTTGAGCCAATTAGGAACCAAAAACATTCAGTACTTC. Its translation: CASSLVLSQLGTKNIQYF. This chain uses TRBV7-9 with TRBJ2-4; D not resolved. This CDR3 is 18 amino acids long. Germline V gene sequence: CDR1 SEHNR, CDR2 FQNEAQ (reference sequence). V was pared by 1 base and J by 2 bases, with 18 bases between.

The V call is TRBV6-6, the J call TRBJ1-3; no clear D gene. The V end lost 0 bases, the J end lost 1 base, and 7 bases lay between the germline ends. The CDR3 consists of 15 residues. Germline V gene data show CDR1 as MNHNY and CDR2 as SVGAGI (reference sequence). The CDR3 loop is CASSYSMGSGNTIYF. CDR3 nucleotide sequence: TGTGCCAGCAGTTACTCGATGGGTTCTGGAAACACCATATATTTT.

This clone was observed once. The chain carries TRBV19 and TRBJ2-1, with TRBD1 matching 8 bases. V shed 6 bases and J 4 bases; nucleotides not matched to a gene: 8. The CDR3 length is 15 residues. Germline V gene lookup returns CDR1 LNHDA and CDR2 SQIVND (reference sequence). The CDR3 nucleotides are TGTGCCAGTAGATGGCGGACAGGGAGTTACAATGAGCAGTTCTTC. It encodes CASRWRTGSYNEQFF. The full variable domain, completed using reference TRBV19 and TRBJ2-1, is DGGITQSPKYLFRKEGQNVTLSCEQNLNHDAMYWYRQDPGQGLRLIYYSQIVNDFQKGDIAEGYSVSREKKESFPLTVTSAQKNPTAFYLCASRWRTGSYNEQFFGPGTRLTVL.

This sequence joins TRBV11-3 and TRBJ2-5; D is perhaps TRBD2 (6 bases). V was clipped by 4 bases and J by 4 bases, with 28 bases between them. Germline V CDR1 and CDR2: SGHNT, YENEEA. The CDR3 length is 19 residues. The CDR3 DNA reads TGTGCCAGCAGCTCCCCTACCAAGTCCACCGCGGGGTTTGGAGAGACCCAGTACTTC. This gives the protein CASSSPTKSTAGFGETQYF. The whole variable domain, remainder taken from reference TRBV11-3 and TRBJ2-5, is EAGVVQSPRYKIIEKKQPVAFWCNPISGHNTLYWYLQNLGQGPELLIRYENEEAVDDSQLPKDRFSAERLKGVDSTLKIQPAELGDSAVYLCASSSPTKSTAGFGETQYFGPGTRLLVL.

The rearrangement uses TRBV28 and TRBJ1-2, with 7 bases aligning to TRBD1. Germline CDR1 and CDR2: MDHEN and SYDVKM. The CDR3 is 16 residues long. V shed 4 bases and J 3 bases; nucleotides not matched to a gene: 11. This CDR3 is CASSSARGLRDYGYTF. Written as DNA, the CDR3 is TGTGCCAGCAGTTCCGCGAGGGGGCTGCGGGACTATGGCTACACCTTC.

This chain joins TRBV6-5 and TRBJ1-1; no reliable D call. This CDR3 has 14 residues. The ends were cut back, 6 bases at V and 5 bases at J, with 16 bases in the middle. Germline-derived CDR1 and CDR2 are MNHEY and SVGAGI. CDR3 region: CASSRDPGGTEAFF. CDR3 DNA: TGTGCCAGCAGCCGCGACCCGGGTGGGACTGAAGCTTTCTTT.

V and J are TRBV13 and TRBJ2-1, with 7 nucleotides matching TRBD2. The CDR3 sequence is 19 residues long. Trimming removed 5 bases from V and 0 bases from J; junction bases left unmatched: 16. Looked up from germline, CDR1 is PRHDT and CDR2 is FYEKMQ (reference sequence). The CDR3 sequence: CASSPGTNRLASSYNEQFF. CDR3 sequence (DNA): TGTGCCAGCAGCCCCGGGACTAACCGTCTAGCCTCCTCCTACAATGAGCAGTTCTTC.

The rearrangement joins TRBV5-6 to TRBJ1-1, with 9 bases fitting TRBD1. V shed 3 bases and J 6 bases; nucleotides not matched to a gene: 12. CDR1 SGHDT and CDR2 YYEEEE come from the germline V gene. The CDR3 has 16 residues. The CDR3 nucleotides read TGTGCCAGCAGCTCAGGAATACAGGGGGCTAGAGCTGAAGCTTTCTTT. Translating gives CASSSGIQGARAEAFF.

The chain employs TRBV18 and TRBJ2-5, with D tentatively TRBD2 (5 bases). Germline V gives CDR1 KGHSH, CDR2 LQKENI. The ends were cut back, 3 bases at V and 1 base at J, with 18 bases in the middle. The length of the CDR3 is 17 residues. CDR3 amino acids: CASSPLTGRGSQETQYF. Here the CDR3 DNA reads TGTGCCAGCTCACCTCTTACTGGGCGTGGGAGCCAAGAGACCCAGTACTTC.

The chain couples TRBV28 to TRBJ2-1; 16 positions agree with TRBD2. Per the germline V gene, CDR1 is MDHEN and CDR2 is SYDVKM. This CDR3 comprises 15 residues. Trimming removed 6 bases from V and 9 bases from J; junction bases left unmatched: 5. The CDR3 loop is CASRRGLAGGPEQFF. The CDR3 DNA reads TGTGCCAGCAGAAGGGGACTAGCGGGAGGGCCTGAGCAGTTCTTC.

This clone has a handful of counts. V usage is TRBV28 and J usage is TRBJ2-7; D may be TRBD1 (5 bases). The CDR3 length is 14 residues. Trimming pared 2 bases from V and 2 bases from J, leaving 10 bases between. Germline V gene data show CDR1 as MDHEN and CDR2 as SYDVKM. The CDR3 sequence is CASSLEQATYEQYF. For the CDR3, the DNA is TGTGCCAGCAGTTTAGAACAGGCCACCTACGAGCAGTACTTC.

The chain joins TRBV5-1 to TRBJ2-3; no firm D call. CDR3 length equals 13 residues. Between the trimmed V and J ends, which lost 4 bases and 2 bases, there was a span of 8 bases. CDR1 is SGHRS, CDR2 YFSETQ, per germline. As DNA, the CDR3 is TGCGCCAGCAGCCACTCAGCCACAGATACGCAGTATTTT. Protein: CASSHSATDTQYF. The variable domain in full, with the rest retrieved from reference TRBV5-1 and TRBJ2-3, is KAGVTQTPRYLIKTRGQQVTLSCSPISGHRSVSWYQQTPGQGLQFLFEYFSETQRNKGNFPGRFSGRQFSNSRSEMNVSTLELGDSALYLCASSHSATDTQYFGPGTRLTVL.

The genes are TRBV30 and TRBJ2-1; 7 nucleotides line up with TRBD2. J gave up 4 bases and V 1 base, and 4 bases lay outside the gene matches. The length of the CDR3 is 14 residues. Germline assignment: CDR1 GTSNPN and CDR2 SVGIG (reference sequence). Here the CDR3 DNA reads TGTGCCTGGAGTGCGGCTAGCGGTTACAATGAGCAGTTCTTC. This sequence encodes CAWSAASGYNEQFF.

The chain has TRBV29-1 and TRBJ2-7; 9 bases are shared with TRBD2. The V gene's germline CDR1 is SQVTM and CDR2 ANQGSEA. The CDR3 loop spans 15 amino acids. Unmatched junction bases numbered 9, after V lost 1 base and J lost 5 bases. CDR3 nucleotide sequence: TGCAGCGTTGAAGGGTCGGGACTAGCAGACAACGAGCAGTACTTC. Translated, it gives CSVEGSGLADNEQYF.

The chain combines TRBV7-2 with TRBJ2-6; D unclear. V was trimmed by 0 bases and J by 0 bases, leaving 3 bases between them. Looked up from germline, CDR1 is SGHTA and CDR2 is FQGNSA. The CDR3 contains 15 residues. The CDR3 loop reads CASSLAPSGANVLTF. CDR3 bases: TGTGCCAGCAGCTTAGCTCCCTCTGGGGCCAACGTCCTGACTTTC.